Below are 21 T cell receptor beta chains sequenced from a single sample in a study of T cells in Graves' hyperthyroidism and ophthalmopathy. TCR beta CDR3 regions were amplified from RNA. TCR CDR3 regions were first amplified by RT-PCR with HTBI primers. MiXCR was run by TCRdb on the multiplex PCR reads, yielding one entry per CDR3 protein. The sample shows hundreds of thousands of distinct CDR3 sequences, over 10% of them seen only once. Material for sequencing was blood. The receptors come from a woman aged 18-29 years with Graves' hyperthyroidism.

Concerning this clonotype itself: A much larger clone is a single base away; this may be a read error. The chain is built from TRBV7-9 and TRBJ1-1, with D perhaps TRBD1 (5 bases). The CDR3 extends over 13 amino acids. Trimming left V 5 bases short and J 3 bases short, with 10 bases between. Per germline, CDR1 SEHNR and CDR2 FQNEAQ (reference sequence). CDR3 sequence: CASSKGRDTEAFF. For the CDR3, the DNA is TGTGCCAGCAGCAAGGGGCGGGACACTGAAGCTTTCTTT.

A few counts support this clonotype. The chain employs TRBV6-2 or TRBV6-3 and TRBJ1-1; tentatively, D is TRBD1 (5 bases). The CDR3 has 19 amino acids. The V gene's germline CDR1 is MNHEY and CDR2 SVGEGT. Trimming pared 4 bases from V and 0 bases from J, leaving 24 bases between. This CDR3 is CASSLSPGRQIIMNTEAFF. Written as DNA, the CDR3 is TGTGCCAGCAGTTTATCGCCGGGACGGCAGATAATTATGAACACTGAAGCTTTCTTT.

This clonotype was picked up many times. V and J are TRBV24-1 and TRBJ2-1; 13 bases fit TRBD2. This CDR3 spans 16 amino acids. V dropped 3 bases and J dropped 5; count of bases not matched to a gene: 3. The germline V gene encodes CDR1 KGHDR and CDR2 SFDVKD. The DNA for the CDR3 is TGTGCCACCAGTGATACGACTAGCGGGAGGAACAATGAGCAGTTCTTC. It specifies CATSDTTSGRNNEQFF.

The chain employs TRBV7-8 and TRBJ1-6; D gene unclear. V was clipped by 6 bases and J by 6 bases, with 15 bases between them. Per the germline V gene, CDR1 is SGHVS and CDR2 is FQNEAQ. This CDR3 spans 15 amino acids. Here the CDR3 reads CASSPLGPTNSPLHF. In nucleotides, the CDR3 is TGTGCCAGCAGTCCCCTCGGGCCGACTAATTCACCCCTCCACTTT.

This clonotype was found many times. The V and J genes are TRBV20-1 and TRBJ2-1, with a tentative D call TRBD2 (6 bases). Germline CDR1 reads DFQATT; CDR2 reads SNEGSKA (reference sequence). The CDR3 covers 14 residues. Trimming took 7 bases from V and 6 from J, leaving 19 bases between them. The CDR3 DNA is TGCAGTGTGGGAGGAGGGTCCTCTGGCAATGAGCAGTTCTTC. Translated: CSVGGGSSGNEQFF.

The genes are TRBV6-2 or TRBV6-3 and TRBJ2-1; 8 nucleotides match TRBD2. CDR1 is MNHEY and CDR2 is SVGEGT in the germline V gene. V shed 7 bases and J 1 base; nucleotides not matched to a gene: 12. CDR3 length equals 17 residues. CDR3 region: CASTFSQVAGSYNEQFF. The DNA of the CDR3 is TGTGCCAGCACCTTCTCCCAGGTAGCGGGATCCTACAATGAGCAGTTCTTC.

This clonotype was seen at least ten times. The V call is TRBV12-3 or TRBV12-4, the J call TRBJ1-5; no clear D. V lost 6 bases and J lost 0, with 9 bases in between. The CDR3 totals 14 residues. CDR3 sequence reads: CASRQSLSNQPQHF. The DNA of the CDR3 is TGTGCCAGCAGACAGTCCCTTAGCAATCAGCCCCAGCATTTT.

This clonotype was counted only a few times. The chain recombines TRBV12-3 or TRBV12-4 with TRBJ1-2; maybe TRBD1 (6 bases). V was trimmed by 8 bases and J by 2 bases, leaving 24 bases between them. CDR3 length: 17 amino acids. The CDR3 reads CASWDWGASESNYGYTF. CDR3 nucleotide sequence: TGTGCCAGCTGGGATTGGGGGGCAAGCGAATCCAACTATGGCTACACCTTC.

The CDR3 region is CASSLGETSSGNTIYF. The CDR3 DNA follows: TGTGCCAGCAGCTTAGGAGAGACTTCCTCTGGAAACACCATATATTTT. The V call is TRBV11-2, the J call TRBJ1-3; no clear D. Trimming took 1 base from V and 0 from J, leaving 10 bases between them. The CDR3 sequence is 16 residues long. In germline, CDR1 is SGHAT, CDR2 FQNNGV.

In the case of this clonotype: A much larger clone differs from this one at a single base, so this may be a read error. This chain joins TRBV6-1 and TRBJ1-5; TRBD1 might be the D (5 bases). The CDR3 contains 12 residues. CDR1 and CDR2 (germline): MNHNS, SASEGT. Trimming stripped 3 bases from V and 6 bases from J, with 6 bases between. The CDR3 protein is CASSEGVQPQHF. CDR3 DNA sequence: TGTGCCAGCAGTGAGGGGGTTCAGCCCCAGCATTTT.

This clonotype was seen many times. In nucleotides, the CDR3 is TGTGCCAGCAGCTTAGGCAGTCTGGATACGCAGTATTTT. This encodes CASSLGSLDTQYF. This chain joins TRBV7-6 and TRBJ2-3, with D uncertain. The CDR3 is 13 residues long. Trimming shortened V by 1 base and J by 6 bases, and 8 bases separated the two germline ends. Germline lookup yields CDR1 SGHVS and CDR2 FNYEAQ. Together with reference TRBV7-6 and TRBJ2-3, the CDR3 gives the full variable domain: GAGVSQSPRYKVTKRGQDVALRCDPISGHVSLYWYRQALGQGPEFLTYFNYEAQQDKSGLPNDRFSAERPEGSISTLTIQRTEQRDSAMYRCASSLGSLDTQYFGPGTRLTVL.

This clonotype showed up just a few times. This chain links TRBV6-1 with TRBJ1-4; TRBD1 might be the D (5 bases). Germline CDR1 reads MNHNS; CDR2 reads SASEGT. The CDR3 runs to 21 residues. V was cut by 4 bases and J by 0 bases, with 27 bases left in between. The chain's CDR3 is CASSAGGIWARRGATNEKLFF. The CDR3 nucleotides read TGTGCCAGCAGTGCGGGGGGTATCTGGGCCAGAAGAGGTGCAACTAATGAAAAACTGTTTTTT.

This clonotype was counted at least ten times. J is TRBJ2-7 and V is TRBV27; 11 bases align to TRBD1. Trimming removed 4 bases from V and 7 bases from J; junction bases left unmatched: 12. The germline V gene has CDR1 MNHEY and CDR2 SMNVEV (reference sequence). The CDR3 runs 16 residues. CDR3 residues: CASSSSIGTGGSEQYF. The DNA for the CDR3 is TGTGCCAGCAGTTCCAGCATCGGGACAGGGGGTTCGGAGCAGTACTTC.

This clonotype was seen ten or more times. This sequence joins TRBV28 and TRBJ1-5; D is unresolved. Germline CDR1 MDHEN, CDR2 SYDVKM. Deletions cut 5 bases from V and 2 bases from J, with 19 bases between. The CDR3 length is 17 residues. CDR3 bases: TGTGCCAGCAGTGTATTGGGCTTCTCGGAAGGCAATCAGCCCCAGCATTTT. Translated: CASSVLGFSEGNQPQHF.

V is TRBV5-1 and J is TRBJ2-5; 11 bases fit TRBD2. Germline values: CDR1 SGHRS, CDR2 YFSETQ. Trimming removed 7 bases from V and 4 bases from J; junction bases left unmatched: 9. The CDR3 spans 15 residues. The CDR3 loop reads CASRTLAGVSETQYF. The CDR3 DNA reads as TGCGCCAGCCGAACACTAGCGGGGGTGTCAGAGACCCAGTACTTC.

This chain uses TRBV10-3 with TRBJ1-4; possibly TRBD1 for D (6 bases). CDR1 ENHRY and CDR2 SYGVKD come from the germline V gene. The CDR3 covers 15 residues. The V and J ends lost 1 base and 10 bases respectively, with 16 bases between them. This CDR3 is CAISEYRDTEGKLFF. For the CDR3, the DNA is TGTGCCATCAGTGAGTACCGGGACACGGAAGGAAAACTGTTTTTT.

This clonotype was found many times. The rearrangement uses TRBV20-1 and TRBJ1-5; the match to TRBD1 covers 7 bases. V was pared by 6 bases and J by 2 bases, with 7 bases of the junction left unmatched. The germline gives CDR1 DFQATT, CDR2 SNEGSKA (reference sequence). There are 14 residues in the CDR3. CDR3 sequence reads: CSAEWDSRNQPQHF. Written as DNA, the CDR3 is TGCAGTGCCGAGTGGGACAGCCGCAATCAGCCCCAGCATTTT.

The chain joins TRBV25-1 to TRBJ2-5, with 7 nucleotides matching TRBD2. Germline CDR1 and CDR2: MGHDK and SYGVNS. J was trimmed by 5 bases and V by 0 bases; bases with no gene match: 12. The CDR3 consists of 17 residues. CDR3 coding DNA: TGTGCCAGCAGTGAATATCTGGGAGGGAGAGTGCCGGAGACCCAGTACTTC. The encoded protein is CASSEYLGGRVPETQYF.

This clonotype was counted many times. The chain is built from TRBV6-1 and TRBJ1-1; 7 nucleotides match TRBD1. The CDR3 is 15 amino acids. V dropped 9 bases and J dropped 5; count of bases not matched to a gene: 15. CDR1 and CDR2 from the germline V gene are MNHNS and SASEGT. The CDR3, as DNA: TGTGCCAGTCACTCTGAGGGGGCCGGGCGGACTGAAGCTTTCTTT. This encodes CASHSEGAGRTEAFF.

V usage is TRBV3-1 and J usage is TRBJ1-6; tentative D call: TRBD1 (6 bases). CDR1 is LGHDT and CDR2 is YNNKEL in the germline V gene (reference sequence). Trimming removed 5 bases from V and 13 bases from J, with 15 bases in between. The length of the CDR3 is 13 residues. The CDR3 loop is CASSDPGAPPLHF. The DNA of the CDR3 is TGTGCCAGCAGCGACCCAGGGGCCCCCCCCCTCCACTTT.

The rearrangement joins TRBV19 to TRBJ2-7, with D perhaps given as TRBD1 or TRBD2 (5 bases each). V was pared by 11 bases and J by 3 bases, with 17 bases between. The CDR3 spans 13 residues. Germline CDR1 reads LNHDA; CDR2 reads SQIVND (reference sequence). CDR3 amino acids: CASRRGAGYEQYF. The DNA of the CDR3 is TGTGCCTCCCGAAGGGGAGCTGGCTACGAGCAGTACTTC. Combining the CDR3 with reference TRBV19 and TRBJ2-7 gives the whole variable domain DGGITQSPKYLFRKEGQNVTLSCEQNLNHDAMYWYRQDPGQGLRLIYYSQIVNDFQKGDIAEGYSVSREKKESFPLTVTSAQKNPTAFYLCASRRGAGYEQYFGPGTRLTVT.